The sequence of this TCR beta chain was determined in a study of shared clonotypes between healthy human individuals. This CDR3 has 15 residues. Germline CDR1 and CDR2: MNHEY and SVGAGI. Trimming took 0 bases from V and 5 from J; bases not matched to a gene: 2. Generated by immunoSEQ multiplex PCR, the TCRdb table keeps only in-frame clones and is missing some. The data contain approximately 1,500,000 clones, roughly 96% of them singletons. Sequences were obtained from naive CD4+ T cells sorted from blood. Sample subset: CD45RA+ positively selected. The chain uses TRBV6-5 and TRBJ2-7, with TRBD1 identical over 12 bases. This receptor was taken from a man aged 30 to 39 in good health. The CDR3 sequence is CASSYSGQGAHEQYF. In nucleotides, the CDR3 is TGTGCCAGCAGTTACTCGGGACAGGGGGCACACGAGCAGTACTTC.